This T cell receptor beta chain was captured by sequencing in a study of T cell changes during pregnancy in multiple sclerosis. V dropped 7 bases and J dropped 0 bases, with 13 bases sitting between them. The length of the CDR3 is 14 residues. Germline V CDR1 and CDR2: SQVTM, ANQGSEA. TCRdb's copy holds only in-frame clones and misses some; the assay was immunoSEQ multiplex PCR. The sample carries roughly 70,000 clones, 90% recorded once. Specimen: peripheral blood, collected in the third trimester of pregnancy. This sequence was found in a female donor with multiple sclerosis, enrolled in a pregnancy study. V and J are TRBV29-1 and TRBJ2-1; TRBD2 is a possible D gene (6 bases). CDR3 nucleotide sequence: TGCAGCGGGGGGGACGGTAGCTCCTACAATGAGCAGTTCTTC. The encoded protein is CSGGDGSSYNEQFF.